This T cell receptor (beta chain) was obtained from a study of cytomegalovirus exposure and HLA in healthy donors. The CDR3 loop spans 13 amino acids. In germline, CDR1 is ENHRY, CDR2 SYGVKD. Trimming left V 6 bases short and J 3 bases short, with 12 bases between. This clone was detected only a few times. The PCR contained 60 Vbeta and 13 Jbeta primers. Profiling relied on immunoSEQ multiplex PCR, and the TCRdb table lists in-frame clones only, not all of them. This table has approximately 75,000 clones, 60% to 75% appearing once. The sequencing sample was made of PBMCs. The TCR originated in a man aged 40-55 years in good health and CMV-seropositive. The chain combines TRBV10-3 with TRBJ2-7, with TRBD2 as a possible D gene (6 bases). The CDR3 loop reads CAISRERGYEQYF. The CDR3, as DNA: TGTGCCATCAGCCGGGAGAGGGGCTACGAGCAGTACTTC.